Listed below are T cell receptor beta chains from one sample, sequenced in a study of regulatory T cells in long-lasting Graves disease. TCRdb analysed the multiplex PCR reads with MiXCR anew, one entry per CDR3 protein. The table lists a few hundred thousand distinct CDR3 sequences, 23% of them singletons, with about 27% in the top ten. Sequencing used peripheral blood mononuclear cells (PBMCs), obtained when the disease was refractory, from a patient treated with antithyroid drugs. These receptors all come from a woman between 40 and 55 years old with Graves disease. Each CDR3 is given with its conserved first and last residue. A D gene is named only where the DNA matches it firmly. Clone size is given for some rows only: seen once, a few or many times, or a class if the clone is expanded.

TRBV7-2	NA	TRBJ2-7	15	NA	CASSPQSGTRREQYF	TGTGCCAGCAGCCCTCAGTCGGGGACCCGGCGGGAGCAGTACTTC
TRBV3-1	NA	TRBJ2-5	18	few	CASSQEVEARTPQETQYF	TGTGCCAGCAGCCAAGAGGTCGAGGCCCGGACCCCTCAAGAGACCCAGTACTTC
TRBV15	TRBD1	TRBJ1-5	18	few	CATSRDLRGTGSNQPQHF	TGTGCCACCAGCAGAGATTTGAGGGGGACAGGGAGCAATCAGCCCCAGCATTTT
TRBV20-1	TRBD2	TRBJ2-7	15	few	CSAKETPSGSGEQYF	TGCAGTGCTAAGGAAACCCCTAGCGGGAGTGGCGAGCAGTACTTC
TRBV10-3	NA	TRBJ2-7	12	NA	CAISDRGAEQYF	TGTGCCATCAGTGATCGGGGAGCCGAGCAGTACTTC
TRBV6-5	NA	TRBJ1-1	14	many	CASSYSRLNTEAFF	TGTGCCAGCAGTTACTCCCGACTGAACACTGAAGCTTTCTTT
TRBV28	NA	TRBJ2-7	18	many	CASSYRIMGKLVSYEQYF	TGTGCCAGCAGTTATCGAATCATGGGCAAGCTGGTCTCCTACGAGCAGTACTTC
TRBV30	NA	TRBJ2-5	11	NA	CACGIGETQYF	TGTGCCTGTGGAATCGGGGAGACCCAGTACTTC
TRBV29-1	TRBD1	TRBJ2-7	12	many	CSVHGTGNEQYF	TGCAGCGTCCACGGGACAGGGAACGAGCAGTACTTC
TRBV6-2/TRBV6-3	NA	TRBJ1-1	14	NA	CASSYATENTEAFF	TGTGCCAGCAGTTACGCAACAGAGAACACTGAAGCTTTCTTT
TRBV11-2	NA	TRBJ1-6	15	many	CASSFRGSHNSPLHF	TGTGCCAGCAGCTTCCGGGGGTCCCATAATTCACCCCTCCACTTT
TRBV5-1	TRBD1	TRBJ1-1	17	NA	CASSWIGQGAGGTEAFF	TGCGCCAGCAGCTGGATCGGACAGGGCGCAGGGGGCACTGAAGCTTTCTTT
TRBV2	NA	TRBJ2-1	14	few	CASSDYVVWNEQFF	TGTGCCAGCAGTGATTATGTAGTCTGGAATGAGCAGTTCTTC
TRBV6-1	TRBD1	TRBJ2-4	13	NA	CASSSQGENIQYF	TGTGCCAGCAGCTCTCAGGGGGAAAACATTCAGTACTTC
TRBV20-1	NA	TRBJ1-4	15	many	CSARDIRGSGEKLFF	TGCAGTGCTAGAGATATCCGGGGCTCCGGTGAAAAACTGTTTTTT
TRBV2	NA	TRBJ2-5	13	many	CAVGGTAQETQYF	TGTGCCGTAGGCGGGACAGCGCAAGAGACCCAGTACTTC
TRBV29-1	NA	TRBJ1-1	14	NA	CSVLSQGMNTEAFF	TGCAGCGTCCTGAGCCAGGGGATGAACACTGAAGCTTTCTTT
TRBV6-2/TRBV6-3	TRBD2	TRBJ2-7	18	NA	CASSHAAKTSGRSYEQYF	TGTGCCAGCAGTCACGCGGCTAAGACTAGCGGGAGGTCCTACGAGCAGTACTTC
TRBV11-3	NA	TRBJ2-7	14	many	CASSVSDGAYEQYF	TGTGCCAGCAGCGTATCGGACGGAGCCTACGAGCAGTACTTC
TRBV28	TRBD1	TRBJ1-1	14	many	CASNLDRDDTEAFF	TGTGCCAGCAATCTAGACAGGGACGACACTGAAGCTTTCTTT
TRBV14	NA	TRBJ2-1	16	many	CASSLISGPSYNEQFF	TGTGCCAGCAGCCTTATTAGCGGTCCCTCCTACAATGAGCAGTTCTTC
TRBV2	TRBD2	TRBJ2-5	13	NA	CASQTSGKETQYF	TGTGCCAGCCAGACTAGCGGGAAAGAGACCCAGTACTTC
TRBV28	TRBD1	TRBJ1-1	16	many	CASSREPGGRRTEAFF	TGTGCCAGCAGCCGAGAACCAGGGGGAAGGCGAACTGAAGCTTTCTTT
TRBV5-1	NA	TRBJ2-7	15	few	CASSLGTLSSYEQYF	TGCGCCAGCAGCTTGGGGACTCTGAGCTCCTACGAGCAGTACTTC
TRBV10-3	TRBD1	TRBJ1-5	16	many	CAISEGGQGGNQPQHF	TGTGCCATCAGTGAGGGCGGACAGGGAGGCAATCAGCCCCAGCATTTT
TRBV6-5	NA	TRBJ2-7	16	NA	CASSYTLQLADYEQYF	TGTGCCAGCAGTTACACCCTCCAGCTAGCCGACTACGAGCAGTACTTC
TRBV5-4	TRBD1	TRBJ2-7	17	NA	CASSPEPDRALPYEQYF	TGTGCCAGCAGCCCAGAGCCAGACAGGGCACTCCCCTACGAGCAGTACTTC
TRBV19	NA	TRBJ2-1	15	few	CASSIGRSSYNEQFF	TGTGCCAGTAGTATCGGCAGGAGCTCCTACAATGAGCAGTTCTTC
TRBV6-1	NA	TRBJ2-5	14	many	CASKILATSETQYF	TGTGCCAGCAAGATACTAGCCACAAGCGAGACCCAGTACTTC
TRBV13	NA	TRBJ2-2	16	NA	CASSSNAGLNTGELFF	TGTGCCAGCAGCTCAAACGCCGGCCTTAACACCGGGGAGCTGTTTTTT
TRBV18	NA	TRBJ1-6	16	NA	CASSPGGGAANSPLHF	TGTGCCAGCTCACCTGGCGGGGGCGCGGCCAATTCACCCCTCCACTTT
TRBV6-6	NA	TRBJ1-6	21	NA	CASSQTGYGLPASSYNSPLHF	TGTGCCAGCAGTCAGACAGGATATGGTCTTCCCGCCAGCTCCTATAATTCACCCCTCCACTTT
TRBV9	TRBD1	TRBJ1-4	14	many	CASSVGTGFEKLFF	TGTGCCAGCAGCGTAGGGACAGGGTTTGAAAAACTGTTTTTT
TRBV29-1	NA	TRBJ2-2	12	many	CSGVSPTGELFF	TGCAGCGGAGTATCGCCCACCGGGGAGCTGTTTTTT
TRBV24-1	TRBD2	TRBJ2-5	15	NA	CATSLAGGPRETQYF	TGTGCCACCAGTCTCGCGGGAGGGCCCCGAGAGACCCAGTACTTC
TRBV19	TRBD1	TRBJ1-1	16	many	CASSLRQGILGGEAFF	TGTGCCAGTAGTCTTCGACAGGGTATTTTAGGTGGTGAAGCTTTCTTT